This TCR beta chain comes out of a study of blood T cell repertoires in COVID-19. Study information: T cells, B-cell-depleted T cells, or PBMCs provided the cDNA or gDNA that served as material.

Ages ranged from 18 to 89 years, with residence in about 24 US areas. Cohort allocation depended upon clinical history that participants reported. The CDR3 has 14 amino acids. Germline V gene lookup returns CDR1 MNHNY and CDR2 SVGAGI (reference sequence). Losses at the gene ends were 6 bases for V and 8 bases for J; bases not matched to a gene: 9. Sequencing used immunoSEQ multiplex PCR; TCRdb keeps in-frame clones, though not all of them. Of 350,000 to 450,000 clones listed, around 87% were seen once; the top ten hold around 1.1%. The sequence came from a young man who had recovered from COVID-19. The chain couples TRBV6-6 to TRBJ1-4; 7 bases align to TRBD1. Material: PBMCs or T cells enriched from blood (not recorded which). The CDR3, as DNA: TGTGCCAGCAGACCGACAGGGTTTTGGGAAAAACTGTTTTTT. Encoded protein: CASRPTGFWEKLFF.